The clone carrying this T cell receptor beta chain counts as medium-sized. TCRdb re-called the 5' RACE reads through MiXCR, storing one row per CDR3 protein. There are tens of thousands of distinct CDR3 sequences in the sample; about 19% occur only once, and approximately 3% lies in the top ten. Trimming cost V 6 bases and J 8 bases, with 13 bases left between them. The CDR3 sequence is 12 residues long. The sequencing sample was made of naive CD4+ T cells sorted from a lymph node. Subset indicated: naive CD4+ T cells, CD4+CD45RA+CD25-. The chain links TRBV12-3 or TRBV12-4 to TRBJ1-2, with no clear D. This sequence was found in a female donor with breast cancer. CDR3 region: CASSKGVRGYTF. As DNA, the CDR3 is TGTGCCAGCAGCAAGGGTGTGCGAGGCTACACCTTC.